This TCR beta chain was sequenced in a study of cytomegalovirus exposure and HLA in healthy donors (dated by TCRdb to the late 2010s). About the study as a whole: In an earlier analysis of under 750 of the donors, 276 Gb of sequence data and 117 million unique TCR beta sequences from about 179 million T cells were reported. An early release covering 500 to 750 HLA-typed donors comprised about 300 gigabases of sequencing data and roughly 85 million unique TCR sequences. Of the approximately 400 genotyped donors, 65% to 90% fell in the genetic ancestry cluster associated with self-reported Caucasian donors. The study was designed to test whether signatures of past pathogen exposure could be identified by cataloging public T cell receptors. The study profiled the T cell repertoires of fewer than 850 subjects by immunosequencing and related them to cytomegalovirus serostatus. Along with the approximately 600-subject first cohort, a separate validation cohort of over a hundred different subjects was used. High-throughput TCR immunosequencing, statistical association of individual TCRs with disease status, and machine learning were combined to predict cytomegalovirus infection status. A later analysis re-examined previously published TCR beta repertoires from several hundred donors and added high-resolution HLA genotyping to investigate patterns of TCR occurrence. Rather than using new phenotypic data, the later analysis identified candidate immune exposures from TCR beta sequences and from how often those sequences occurred across donors. An earlier analysis of 500 to 750 of the donors applied high-throughput TCR beta sequencing to assess whether each TCR beta V gene segment acted as functional or pseudogenic. Donor age, sex, ethnicity and CMV serostatus were compiled alongside the repertoire data. A later genetic analysis used genome-wide SNP genotypes for about 65% of the 666 donors, treating that subset as a discovery cohort. All discovery cohort repertoires had been generated on a single sequencing platform. Class I and class II HLA loci were covered by the typing at four-digit resolution. The number of typed donors differed by locus: roughly 629-640 for A, B, C, DRB1 and DQB1; approximately 530 for DQA1; over 600 for DPA1; and about 450 for DPB1. About 5 DR-DQ haplotypes were handled as single units for association and clustering, since linkage in the cohort was strong. Across under 500 genotyped donors of the cohort, an average of approximately 220,000 unique TCR beta nucleotide sequences per donor were sequenced, and 15% to 20% of those sequences were non-productive. The study at large found these results: A later analysis associated some 17,000 TCR beta sequences with specific HLA alleles at a false discovery rate of 0.05. Immune exposure information for the cohort was limited to CMV serostatus. The authors suggested that the approach could potentially be extended to other disease states and immunological phenotypes. Several of the top co-occurrence clusters appeared to be linked to parvovirus B19, influenza, CMV and Epstein-Barr virus, according to a later analysis. Sequencing depth was assumed to be roughly uniform across donors in the presence/absence analyses, though that assumption may not hold. An association between a missense DCLRE1C variant and V-gene and J-gene trimming of TCR beta chains was found in a later genetic analysis and replicated in an independent cohort. The classifier was reported to diagnose cytomegalovirus status with high specificity and sensitivity in both the original cohort and the validation cohort. Because HLA typing was unavailable for some donors at each locus, only the typed subset was used in association tests. According to a later analysis, most CMV-associated TCR beta chains appeared to be HLA-restricted, and the HLA associations seemed to be driven largely by CMV exposure. In a later genetic analysis, fewer N-insertions in productive TCRs were reported among donors in an Asian-associated ancestry cluster than the roughly 670-donor mean. A later analysis found that TCR association rates varied across HLA loci, with DRB1 alleles showing the most associated TCRs and HLA-C alleles the fewest. When HLA alleles, especially DR and DQ, strongly co-occurred, attributing TCR associations to individual alleles was difficult. In vitro tests confirmed that three of the cytomegalovirus-associated TCR beta chains recognize cytomegalovirus antigens. A further reported finding was that TCR beta sequences accurately predicted the HLA-A and HLA-B alleles for most subjects in the first cohort. Compared with equally common non-associated chains, HLA-associated TCR beta chains in a later analysis were more clonally expanded and had lower generation probabilities. Only TCR beta chains were sequenced in this cohort, and the absence of alpha or paired-chain data limited detectable features. In an earlier analysis of fewer than 700 of the donors, most TCR beta V segments appeared in productive rearrangements about 87% or about 30% of the time, broadly matching IMGT annotations. A total of roughly 160 TCR beta chains were listed by the study as associated with cytomegalovirus. Some 16 rarely observed V segments, including chromosome 9 orphons, were excluded from the earlier analysis of about 610 of the donors because counts were too low. A cluster of highly shared sequence variants was judged likely to be a technical artifact of the sequencing pipeline. Linkage disequilibrium might explain the correlated functional status among segregating V segments, but an unknown experimental factor could not be excluded. Some IMGT-functional V segments, including TRBV6-2 and TRBV6-3, could not be told apart with the 87-base-pair reads, so those segments were excluded. While some public TCRs were present in many individuals, most TCR sequences turned up only very rarely across donors.

The library was obtained by the immunoSEQ multiplex PCR assay. A mixture of 60 forward primers for TCR Vbeta segments and 13 reverse primers for TCR Jbeta segments was used in the multiplex PCR. A multiplex PCR assay on genomic DNA amplified the CDR3 region of rearranged TCR beta genes. On the Illumina HiSeq System, the amplified TCR beta libraries were sequenced as 87-base-pair reads. The paper's processing steps were these. A later analysis tallied around 80 million unique TCR beta chains across the 660 or so repertoires, and some 10 million of those chains were shared by two or more donors. To remove PCR and sequencing errors, raw reads were error-corrected and collapsed into unique sequences using a nearest-neighbor algorithm that merged closely related sequences. CDR3 sequences were aligned to IMGT reference sequences to assign V, D and J gene segments. For a sequence to be retained, at least a six-nucleotide match to both a V gene segment and a J gene segment was required. A rearrangement counted as productive if the CDR3 had no stop codons and remained in frame with V and J, and every other rearrangement counted as non-productive. CDR3 was defined according to IMGT convention as the region running from the second conserved V-encoded cysteine to the conserved J-encoded phenylalanine. In an earlier analysis of approximately 500 of the donors, sequences lacking an unambiguous match to a single V gene segment were excluded. In an earlier analysis of about 590 of the donors, a V segment was called functional when productive rearrangements were above 56.7%, and segregating when the standard deviation between donors exceeded 5%. A statistical classification framework was built for diagnosing cytomegalovirus status from the catalog of TCR beta chain sequences. V and J gene assignment, in a later analysis, came from comparing TCR nucleotide sequences with IMGT/GENE-DB human TR gene sequences. In a later analysis, CDR3 sequences and most-parsimonious VDJ recombination scenarios were assigned using the TCRdist pipeline. In a later analysis, each TCR beta chain was defined by its CDR3 amino acid sequence together with its V-gene family, and reads lacking a unique V-gene family were excluded. As a way to deal with suspected cross-contamination and a sequencing artifact, a later analysis dropped 640 or so nucleotide sequences that were highly shared and had low generation probability. A later analysis calculated a clonal expansion index for each public chain from normalized within-repertoire ranks of inferred template counts. In a later analysis, generation probabilities were computed with a VDJ recombination model fitted to out-of-frame rearrangements, and the resulting probabilities were checked against IGoR. Hypergeometric tests were used in a later analysis to score TCR-TCR, TCR-HLA and TCR-CMV co-occurrence, with a repertoire-size bias correction applied to the TCR pairs. False discovery rates were estimated in a later analysis by permuting HLA or CMV assignments 20 times. In a later analysis, co-occurring TCRs were grouped using DBSCAN, and TCRdist sequence similarity was added for clustering within HLA-allele-positive subsets. Repertoires with fewer than 30,000 or more than 120,000 public chains were left out of co-occurrence clustering, as were five repertoires with anomalous nucleotide sharing. TCRdb provides this immuneACCESS table in a form limited to in-frame rearrangements. Some clones are lacking; in checked studies, under half of them reflect an unresolved V gene, and why the rest are absent is not known. For V, J and clone size, that table is used; D and trimming come from the DNA. For this sample there are more than 95,000 clones; over 75% appear just once. The ten largest account for about 13% of the sample.

Concerning this clone: What this receptor recognizes is not known. There are no base qualities to consult, and no much larger clone falls within one base.

The cohort comprised around 700 healthy bone marrow donors. At the time of sampling, every cohort member was nominally healthy, though immune exposures that went unrecorded were likely present. The donor was CMV seropositive and was included in the group of 250 to 350 seropositive cohort members. Every donor gave a peripheral blood sample, and the peripheral blood mononuclear cells from that sample were used for TCR beta sequencing. The Qiagen DNeasy Blood Extraction Kit was used to extract genomic DNA from the blood cell samples. From the cysteine up to the phenylalanine, the CDR3 has a length of 15 residues. This entry keeps only the CDR3 DNA: 45 bases, framed from base 1. Trimming leaves V shorter by 5 bases and J shorter by 7 bases, with the junction holding 5 bases beyond the gene matches. The germline V gene supplies CDR1 SGHAT and CDR2 FQNNGV.

Recombination linked TRBV11-2 to TRBJ2-1; 13 central bases correspond to TRBD2. Sequencing used PBMCs. The TCR was taken from a middle-aged woman in good health and CMV-seropositive. Here is the DNA: TGTGCCAGCAGCACCCCGGGACTAGCGGGAAATGAGCAGTTCTTC. Its amino acids are CASSTPGLAGNEQFF.